The sequence of this T cell receptor beta chain was determined in a study of CD8 T cells in Susac syndrome (dated by TCRdb to the late 2010s). In the study overall: Among the sequenced Susac syndrome patients, about six had clinically active disease and under 10 were in clinical remission. The study used repertoire sequencing to test whether antigen drove CD8+ T cell activation and differentiation in Susac syndrome. At blood withdrawal, Susac syndrome patients were either therapy-naive, taking corticosteroids (in some cases with IVIg as well), or taking IVIg alone. Points the paper makes about the study in general: The study acknowledged that relatively few individuals were included in the TCR sequencing and HLA analysis. In patients with Susac syndrome, the CD4+ T cell repertoire showed no detectable clonal expansion.

Peripheral blood CD8+ and CD4+ T cells from healthy donors, Susac syndrome patients and multiple sclerosis patients were profiled by high-throughput TCR beta sequencing. Recently defined diagnostic criteria for definite or probable disease were met by the Susac syndrome patients. CD8+ TEMRA cells were enriched by FACS, while bulk CD8+ and CD4+ T cells were purified by magnetic negative isolation. Blood was collected in EDTA tubes and processed within 24 hours, with PBMCs isolated through density gradient centrifugation. PBMCs intended for TCR sequencing were cryopreserved in liquid nitrogen and thawed later in a water bath at 37 degrees C. The sorted or isolated CD4+, CD8+ and CD8+ TEMRA cells reached a purity of at least 90%. As for this clonotype: Its antigen has not been determined. Per-base qualities were not stored, and no clone one base away is much larger.

V lost 0 bases and J lost 4 bases, and the count of bases not matched to a germline gene is 4. CDR1 DFQATT and CDR2 SNEGSKA were looked up in the germline V gene (reference sequence). Counted from cysteine to phenylalanine, this CDR3 has 14 amino acids. The read is trimmed to its CDR3 DNA, 42 bases read in frame from base 1. RNA was extracted using the RNeasy kit, and roughly 0.5 to 1 microgram was reverse transcribed with random hexamers. The immunoSEQ multiplex PCR assay, covering 54 Vbeta and 13 Jbeta segments, was used to amplify TCR beta CDR3 regions. PCR amplification bias was corrected by using a synthetic template baseline for primer optimization and computational correction. The published analysis was carried out like this. Reads were assigned to V, D and J genes according to IMGT and analyzed in immunoSEQ Analyzer, with only productive sequences retained. To calculate clonality, Shannon entropy was normalized by log2 of the number of productive unique sequences and then subtracted from one. For each patient and control, public and private clones were evaluated among the 100 most prevalent clones. Susac-specific clones were defined as absent from healthy and MS cohorts, over a thousand published viral clones and other ImmuneACCESS disease sequences. Using fastp at Q25 and MiXCR, TCRdb reprocessed the public reads and kept productive beta chains. Entries are consolidated by CDR3 protein sequence, retaining the most common genes and DNA. In this record, the V and J calls reflect TCRdb's handling and not the investigators' own analysis. The sample profile shows fewer than 200,000 distinct CDR3 sequences; 94% of them were found once. The ten largest clones add up to 0.12% of the sample.

The sequence was obtained from a human donor with Susac syndrome. The specimen sequenced was CD4+ T cells from PBMCs. The V gene is TRBV20-1 and the J gene is TRBJ1-1, and TRBD1 matches 8 of the central bases. Here is the DNA: TGCAGTGCTAGAGACAGGGGGCTTCTCACTGAAGCTTTCTTT. Its protein is CSARDRGLLTEAFF.